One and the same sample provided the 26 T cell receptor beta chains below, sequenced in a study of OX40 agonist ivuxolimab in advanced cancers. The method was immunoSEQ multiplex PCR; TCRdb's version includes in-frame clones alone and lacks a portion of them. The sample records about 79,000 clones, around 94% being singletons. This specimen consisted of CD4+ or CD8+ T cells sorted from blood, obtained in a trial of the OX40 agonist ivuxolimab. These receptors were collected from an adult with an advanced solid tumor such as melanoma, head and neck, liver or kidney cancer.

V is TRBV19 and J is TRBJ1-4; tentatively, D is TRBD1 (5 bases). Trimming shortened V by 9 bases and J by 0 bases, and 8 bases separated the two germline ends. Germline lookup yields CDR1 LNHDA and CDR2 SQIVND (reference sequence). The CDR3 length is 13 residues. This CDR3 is CASWDPTNEKLFF. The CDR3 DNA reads TGTGCCAGCTGGGACCCAACTAATGAAAAACTGTTTTTT.

The CDR3 sequence is CAWAVGQAYEQYF. The DNA for the CDR3 is TGTGCCTGGGCAGTAGGGCAGGCCTACGAGCAGTACTTC. The chain joins TRBV30 to TRBJ2-7; no clear D gene. Germline lookup yields CDR1 GTSNPN and CDR2 SVGIG (reference sequence). V was pared by 5 bases and J by 2 bases, with 13 bases between. The CDR3 has 13 amino acids.

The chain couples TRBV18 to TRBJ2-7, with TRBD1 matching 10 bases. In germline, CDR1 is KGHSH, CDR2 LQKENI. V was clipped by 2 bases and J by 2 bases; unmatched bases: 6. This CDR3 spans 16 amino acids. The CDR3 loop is CASSPRAGQGAYEQYF. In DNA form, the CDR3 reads TGTGCCAGCTCACCAAGGGCCGGACAGGGGGCCTACGAGCAGTACTTC.

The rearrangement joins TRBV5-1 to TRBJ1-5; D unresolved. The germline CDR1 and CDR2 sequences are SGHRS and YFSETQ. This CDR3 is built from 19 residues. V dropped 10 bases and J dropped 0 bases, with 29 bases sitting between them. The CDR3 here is CASARQDDLPGFSNQPQHF. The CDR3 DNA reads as TGCGCCTCAGCTAGACAAGACGACCTGCCGGGGTTTAGCAATCAGCCCCAGCATTTT.

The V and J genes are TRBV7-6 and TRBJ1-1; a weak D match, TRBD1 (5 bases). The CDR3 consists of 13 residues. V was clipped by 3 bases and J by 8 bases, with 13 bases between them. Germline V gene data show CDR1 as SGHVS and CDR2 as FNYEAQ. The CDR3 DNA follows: TGTGCCAGCAGCTTGATCGTGAGGACAGAAGCTTTCTTT. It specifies CASSLIVRTEAFF.

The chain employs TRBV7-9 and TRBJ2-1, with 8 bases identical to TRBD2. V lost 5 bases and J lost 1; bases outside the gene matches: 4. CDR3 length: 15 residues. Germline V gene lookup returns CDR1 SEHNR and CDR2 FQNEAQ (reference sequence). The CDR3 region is CASSPGLGSYNEQFF. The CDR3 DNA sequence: TGTGCCAGCAGCCCGGGACTAGGTTCCTACAATGAGCAGTTCTTC.

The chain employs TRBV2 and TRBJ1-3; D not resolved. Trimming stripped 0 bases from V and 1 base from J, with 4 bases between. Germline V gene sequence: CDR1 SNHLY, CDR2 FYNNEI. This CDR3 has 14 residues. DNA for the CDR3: TGTGCCAGCAGTGAAGCGCTATCTGGAAACACCATATATTTT. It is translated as CASSEALSGNTIYF. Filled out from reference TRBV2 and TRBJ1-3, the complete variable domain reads EPEVTQTPSHQVTQMGQEVILRCVPISNHLYFYWYRQILGQKVEFLVSFYNNEISEKSEIFDDQFSVERPDGSNFTLKIRSTKLEDSAMYFCASSEALSGNTIYFGEGSWLTVV.

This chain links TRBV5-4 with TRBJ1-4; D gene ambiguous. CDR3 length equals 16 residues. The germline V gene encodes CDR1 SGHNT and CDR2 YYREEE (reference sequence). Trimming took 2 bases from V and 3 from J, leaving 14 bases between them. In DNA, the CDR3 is TGTGCCAGCAGCTTAAACTGGGAGGGATCTAATGAAAAACTGTTTTTT. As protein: CASSLNWEGSNEKLFF.

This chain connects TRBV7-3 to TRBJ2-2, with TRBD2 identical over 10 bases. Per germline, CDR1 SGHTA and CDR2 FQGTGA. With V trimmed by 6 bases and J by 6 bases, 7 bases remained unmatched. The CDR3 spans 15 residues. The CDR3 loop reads CASSQAGGPPGELFF. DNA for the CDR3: TGTGCCAGCAGTCAAGCGGGAGGGCCACCCGGGGAGCTGTTTTTT.

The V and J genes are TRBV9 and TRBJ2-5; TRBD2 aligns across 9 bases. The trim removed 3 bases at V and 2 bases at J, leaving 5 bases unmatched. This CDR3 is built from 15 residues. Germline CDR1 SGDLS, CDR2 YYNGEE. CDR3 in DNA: TGTGCCAGCAGCGAGGGGACTAGCCCTCAAGAGACCCAGTACTTC. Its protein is CASSEGTSPQETQYF. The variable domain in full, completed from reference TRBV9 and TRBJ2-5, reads DSGVTQTPKHLITATGQRVTLRCSPRSGDLSVYWYQQSLDQGLQFLIQYYNGEERAKGNILERFSAQQFPDLHSELNLSSLELGDSALYFCASSEGTSPQETQYFGPGTRLLVL.

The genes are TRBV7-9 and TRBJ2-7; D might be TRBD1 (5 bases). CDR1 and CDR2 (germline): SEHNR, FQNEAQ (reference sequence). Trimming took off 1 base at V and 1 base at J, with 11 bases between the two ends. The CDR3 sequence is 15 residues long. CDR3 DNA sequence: TGTGCCAGCAGCTTAGATTCCCAGGGATCCTACGAGCAGTACTTC. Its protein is CASSLDSQGSYEQYF.

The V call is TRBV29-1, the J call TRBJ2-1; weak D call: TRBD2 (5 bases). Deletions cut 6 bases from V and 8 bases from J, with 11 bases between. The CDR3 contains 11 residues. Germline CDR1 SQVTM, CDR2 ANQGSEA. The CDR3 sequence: CSVPGGHEQFF. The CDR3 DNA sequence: TGCAGCGTCCCCGGCGGGCATGAGCAGTTCTTC.

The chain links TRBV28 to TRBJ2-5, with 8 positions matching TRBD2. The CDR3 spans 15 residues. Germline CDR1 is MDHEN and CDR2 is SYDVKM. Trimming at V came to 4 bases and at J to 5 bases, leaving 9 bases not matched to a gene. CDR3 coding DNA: TGTGCCAGCAGTTCAGGACTAGCCGTCGGGGAGACCCAGTACTTC. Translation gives CASSSGLAVGETQYF.

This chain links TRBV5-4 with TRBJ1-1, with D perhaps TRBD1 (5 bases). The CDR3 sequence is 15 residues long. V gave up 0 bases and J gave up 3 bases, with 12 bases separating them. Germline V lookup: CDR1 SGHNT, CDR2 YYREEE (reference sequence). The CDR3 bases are TGTGCCAGCAGCTTGGCCTCGGCAGGGTACACTGAAGCTTTCTTT. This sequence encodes CASSLASAGYTEAFF.

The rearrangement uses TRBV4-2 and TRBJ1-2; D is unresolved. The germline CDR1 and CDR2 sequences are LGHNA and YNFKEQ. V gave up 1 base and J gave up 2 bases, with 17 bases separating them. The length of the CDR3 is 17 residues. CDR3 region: CASSQGVPRTANYGYTF. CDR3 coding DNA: TGTGCCAGCAGCCAAGGGGTTCCCCGGACCGCCAACTATGGCTACACCTTC.

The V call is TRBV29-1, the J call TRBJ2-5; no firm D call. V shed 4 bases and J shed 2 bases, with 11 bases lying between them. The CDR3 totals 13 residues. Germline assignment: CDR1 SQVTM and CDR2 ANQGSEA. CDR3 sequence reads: CSVGSPPQETQYF. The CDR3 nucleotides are TGCAGCGTTGGTTCACCTCCACAAGAGACCCAGTACTTC.

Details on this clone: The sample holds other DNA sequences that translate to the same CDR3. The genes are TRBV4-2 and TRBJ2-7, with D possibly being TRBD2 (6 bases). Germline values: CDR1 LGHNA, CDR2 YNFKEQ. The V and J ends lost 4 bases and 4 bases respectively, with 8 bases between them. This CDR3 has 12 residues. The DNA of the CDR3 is TGTGCCAGCAGCCCAGGGACTTACGAGCAGTACTTC. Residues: CASSPGTYEQYF.

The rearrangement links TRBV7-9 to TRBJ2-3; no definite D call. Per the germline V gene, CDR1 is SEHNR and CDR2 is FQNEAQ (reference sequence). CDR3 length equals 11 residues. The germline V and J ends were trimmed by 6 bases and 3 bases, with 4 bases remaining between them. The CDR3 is CASRRTDTQYF. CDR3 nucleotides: TGTGCCAGCAGGAGAACAGATACGCAGTATTTT.

The CDR3 coding sequence is TGTGCCAGCAGCGCCGGGGGGGACTACCCCAATGAGCAGTTCTTC. Protein product: CASSAGGDYPNEQFF. The gene calls are TRBV9 and TRBJ2-1; 8 bases line up with TRBD2. The CDR3 contains 15 residues. The trim removed 3 bases at V and 6 bases at J, leaving 8 bases unmatched. The germline gives CDR1 SGDLS, CDR2 YYNGEE.

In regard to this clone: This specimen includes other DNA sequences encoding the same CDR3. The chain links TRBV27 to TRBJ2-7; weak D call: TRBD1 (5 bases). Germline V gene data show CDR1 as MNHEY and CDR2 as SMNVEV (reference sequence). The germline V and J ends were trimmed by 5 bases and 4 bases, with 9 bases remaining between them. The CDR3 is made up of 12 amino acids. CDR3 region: CASSPTGYEQYF. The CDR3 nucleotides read TGTGCCAGCAGTCCAACAGGTTACGAGCAGTACTTC.

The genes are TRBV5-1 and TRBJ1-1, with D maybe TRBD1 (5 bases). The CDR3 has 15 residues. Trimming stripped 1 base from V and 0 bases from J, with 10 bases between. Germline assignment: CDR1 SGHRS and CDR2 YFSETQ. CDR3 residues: CASSLTQGVNTEAFF. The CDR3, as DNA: TGCGCCAGCAGCTTGACCCAAGGGGTGAACACTGAAGCTTTCTTT.

CDR3 bases: TGTGCCAGCAGCTTGGTCACAGCTAACTATGGCTACACCTTC. Translation: CASSLVTANYGYTF. The V and J genes are TRBV5-6 and TRBJ1-2; D is unclear. The ends were cut back, 0 bases at V and 0 bases at J, with 6 bases in the middle. Looked up from germline, CDR1 is SGHDT and CDR2 is YYEEEE. The CDR3 has 14 residues.

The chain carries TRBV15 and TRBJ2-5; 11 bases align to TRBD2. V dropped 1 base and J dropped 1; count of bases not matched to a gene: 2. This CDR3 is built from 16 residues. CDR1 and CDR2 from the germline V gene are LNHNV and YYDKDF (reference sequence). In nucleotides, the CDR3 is TGTGCCACCAGCAGAGTGCTAGCGGGAGGCCAAGAGACCCAGTACTTC. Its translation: CATSRVLAGGQETQYF.

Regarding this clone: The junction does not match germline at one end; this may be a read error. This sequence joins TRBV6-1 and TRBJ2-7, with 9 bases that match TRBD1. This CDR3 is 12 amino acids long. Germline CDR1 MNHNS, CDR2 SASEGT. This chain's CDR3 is CASSDPPGQGNF. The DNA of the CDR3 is TGTGCCAGCTCAGACCCCCCGGGACAGGGAAACTTC.

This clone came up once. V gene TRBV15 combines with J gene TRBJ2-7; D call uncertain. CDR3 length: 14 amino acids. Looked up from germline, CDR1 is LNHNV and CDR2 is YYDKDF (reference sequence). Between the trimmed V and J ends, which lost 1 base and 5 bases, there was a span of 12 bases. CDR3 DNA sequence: TGTGCCACCAGCAGAGGTCTAGAAATCGACGAGCAGTACTTC. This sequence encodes CATSRGLEIDEQYF.

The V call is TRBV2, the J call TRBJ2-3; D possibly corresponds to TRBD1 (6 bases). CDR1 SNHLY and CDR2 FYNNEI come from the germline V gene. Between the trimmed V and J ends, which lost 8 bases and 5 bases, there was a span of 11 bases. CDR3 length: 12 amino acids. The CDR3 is CASPARGDTQYF. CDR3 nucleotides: TGTGCCAGCCCCGCCAGGGGAGATACGCAGTATTTT.